These 11 T cell receptor beta chains share one sample of origin, sequenced in a study of shared clonotypes between healthy human individuals. Repertoires were generated with immunoSEQ multiplex PCR, while TCRdb's copy carries only in-frame clones and drops some. In the table there are nearly 2 million clones, about 95% of which are singletons. CD45RO-negative, CCR7-selected cells formed the naive CD8 fraction, which excluded terminally differentiated effector memory CD45RA+ cells. Input material: naive CD8+ T cells sorted from blood. The receptor source for this set is a man younger than 35 in good health.

The gene calls are TRBV10-3 and TRBJ2-1; maybe TRBD2 (5 bases). Looked up from germline, CDR1 is ENHRY and CDR2 is SYGVKD. V was cut by 6 bases and J by 6 bases, with 12 bases left in between. The CDR3 contains 13 residues. The CDR3 region has the DNA TGTGCCATCAGGGGAGACCACCCCAATGAGCAGTTCTTC. The encoded protein is CAIRGDHPNEQFF.

V is TRBV9 and J is TRBJ1-2, with D uncertain. Trimming shortened V by 3 bases and J by 2 bases, and 14 bases separated the two germline ends. CDR1 is SGDLS and CDR2 is YYNGEE in the germline V gene. The CDR3 is 15 residues long. CDR3 sequence reads: CASSALDDGNYGYTF. Written as DNA, the CDR3 is TGTGCCAGCAGCGCCTTAGACGATGGAAACTATGGCTACACCTTC.

The chain carries TRBV7-8 and TRBJ2-7; D perhaps matches TRBD2 (6 bases). Germline V gene sequence: CDR1 SGHVS, CDR2 FQNEAQ. Trimming took off 0 bases at V and 1 base at J, with 10 bases between the two ends. The CDR3 loop spans 15 amino acids. In DNA, the CDR3 is TGTGCCAGCAGCTTAGCGACGGAGGGTTCCTACGAGCAGTACTTC. Translation gives CASSLATEGSYEQYF.

The J gene is TRBJ2-3, the V gene TRBV5-1; 9 nucleotides match TRBD2. The CDR3 spans 16 residues. With 0 bases clipped from V and 2 bases from J, the junction kept 4 bases outside the gene matches. CDR1 and CDR2 from the germline V gene are SGHRS and YFSETQ. CDR3 DNA: TGCGCCAGCAGCTTGGCGGGACTAGCACTCACAGATACGCAGTATTTT. This sequence encodes CASSLAGLALTDTQYF. Combining the CDR3 with reference TRBV5-1 and TRBJ2-3 gives the whole variable domain KAGVTQTPRYLIKTRGQQVTLSCSPISGHRSVSWYQQTPGQGLQFLFEYFSETQRNKGNFPGRFSGRQFSNSRSEMNVSTLELGDSALYLCASSLAGLALTDTQYFGPGTRLTVL.

The chain employs TRBV28 and TRBJ1-4, with 8 bases fitting TRBD1. This CDR3 comprises 18 residues. V dropped 5 bases and J dropped 0; count of bases not matched to a gene: 11. Germline assignment: CDR1 MDHEN and CDR2 SYDVKM. The chain's CDR3 is CASSPWTGLGATNEKLFF. For the CDR3, the DNA is TGTGCCAGCAGTCCCTGGACAGGGCTTGGTGCAACTAATGAAAAACTGTTTTTT.

V usage is TRBV4-2 and J usage is TRBJ1-2, with D hard to call. Germline V gene data show CDR1 as LGHNA and CDR2 as YNFKEQ. V was shortened by 0 bases and J by 6 bases, with 11 bases between the two germline ends. The CDR3 consists of 14 residues. The CDR3 region is CASSQDWGEDGYTF. The CDR3 DNA reads TGTGCCAGCAGCCAAGATTGGGGAGAGGATGGCTACACCTTC.

The chain joins TRBV9 to TRBJ2-1, with 10 nucleotides matching TRBD2. Germline V gene data show CDR1 as SGDLS and CDR2 as YYNGEE. J gave up 8 bases and V 0 bases, and 5 bases lay outside the gene matches. The length of the CDR3 is 15 residues. This CDR3 reads CASSVVSGGFYEQFF. DNA for the CDR3: TGTGCCAGCAGCGTAGTTAGCGGGGGGTTCTATGAGCAGTTCTTC.

This chain links TRBV6-6 with TRBJ2-3; 9 bases are shared with TRBD2. V gave up 6 bases and J gave up 5 bases; unmatched junction bases: 6. In germline, CDR1 is MNHNY, CDR2 SVGAGI (reference sequence). CDR3 length equals 14 residues. CDR3 DNA sequence: TGTGCCAGCAGCCCGCGGGGGGGCCAAGATACGCAGTATTTT. Its translation is CASSPRGGQDTQYF.

The CDR3 protein is CASSLGQGVFTEAFF. In nucleotides, the CDR3 is TGTGCCAGCAGCTTAGGGCAGGGAGTTTTCACTGAAGCTTTCTTT. The genes are TRBV7-9 and TRBJ1-1, with D possibly matching TRBD1 (5 bases). CDR3 length: 15 amino acids. V lost 1 base and J 4 bases, leaving 13 bases between the germline ends. CDR1 and CDR2 from the germline V gene are SEHNR and FQNEAQ (reference sequence).

The chain recombines TRBV4-1 with TRBJ2-4, with D perhaps assigned TRBD1 or TRBD2 (6 bases each). Per germline, CDR1 MGHRA and CDR2 YSYEKL. The CDR3 is made up of 12 amino acids. Trimming left V 8 bases short and J 8 bases short, with 13 bases between. The CDR3, as DNA: TGCGCCAGCGTTGAGGGGGGAGACATTCAGTACTTC. It translates to CASVEGGDIQYF.

The rearrangement joins TRBV7-2 to TRBJ2-5, with a weak D call TRBD1 (6 bases). This CDR3 region has 17 residues. V lost 1 base to trimming and J lost 2 bases, with 17 bases between them. Looked up from germline, CDR1 is SGHTA and CDR2 is FQGNSA. CDR3 in amino acids: CASSLDAEWTEQETQYF. In DNA, the CDR3 is TGTGCCAGCAGCTTAGACGCCGAATGGACAGAGCAAGAGACCCAGTACTTC.